This paragraph covers one T cell receptor (beta chain) sequence. Authors' analysis steps: For nucleated cells, counts were estimated from reference gene primer amplification. The table came from immunoSEQ multiplex PCR; TCRdb's copy has only in-frame clones and leaves some out. V, J and clone size were drawn from that table, and D and trimming were deduced from the DNA. The sample contains around 270,000 clones, around 88% of which appear only once. This record belongs to a study of blood T cell repertoires in COVID-19. Study background: PBMCs, B-cell-depleted T cells, or T cells provided the cDNA or gDNA that made up the material.

The V end lost 7 bases, the J end lost 5 bases, and 8 bases lay between the germline ends. This CDR3 comprises 12 residues. What was sequenced was peripheral blood. The chain combines TRBV12-3 or TRBV12-4 with TRBJ2-2; no clear D. The origin of this receptor is a man aged 40-49 years with acute or convalescent COVID-19. The CDR3 here is CASTIGTGELFF. CDR3 coding DNA: TGTGCCAGCACCATCGGGACCGGGGAGCTGTTTTTT.